Sequencing of this TCR beta chain was carried out in a study of blood T cell repertoires in COVID-19. Turning to the study itself: Donors in the United States, Italy and Spain gave samples during acute or convalescent COVID-19. From T cells, B-cell-depleted T cells, or PBMCs came the material, which was cDNA or gDNA.

The CDR3 contains 15 residues. Trimming took off 1 base at V and 6 bases at J, with 13 bases between the two ends. Per germline, CDR1 KGHDR and CDR2 SFDVKD. Measured with immunoSEQ multiplex PCR; TCRdb has only the in-frame clones, and not every one. Here the sample spans approximately 300,000 clones, about 83% being singletons. Sequenced material: peripheral blood. The receptor was isolated from a woman between 50 and 59 years old with acute or convalescent COVID-19. V usage is TRBV24-1 and J usage is TRBJ2-3, with D possibly being TRBD1 (5 bases). CDR3 DNA: TGTGCCACCAGTGATTTTGGCAGGGTTGGGGATACGCAGTATTTT. This translates into CATSDFGRVGDTQYF.